The clone carrying this T cell receptor beta chain occurred a few times. The antigen remains unidentified. The germline V gene has CDR1 MNHEY and CDR2 SMNVEV (reference sequence). The V segment lost 0 bases and the J segment 12 bases; nucleotides outside the gene matches: 9. This CDR3 has 15 amino acids. The entry originates in a study of shared clonotypes between healthy human individuals. The naive CD8 subset, CD45RO-negative cells positively selected for CCR7, excluded terminally differentiated effector memory CD45RA+ cells. Whole-study results and caveats: What limited the represented genetic and exposure-history diversity was the small number of donors. In contrast to clonotypes shared by all four donors, non-shared clonotypes had lower generation probabilities.

Genomic DNA of every subset was divided equally among multiple immunoSEQ plates. Sorted-subset replicate PCRs used 150 to 250 ng of genomic DNA. This amount corresponded to some 32,000 T cell genomes. Produced via immunoSEQ multiplex PCR; TCRdb's table is partial and in-frame only. The top ten hold under 2% of the sample, which has about 1.9 million clones, just over 90% seen once. The sequence derives from a man younger than 30 in good health. Some clones in this sample may be carry-over from other donors' samples. This chain connects TRBV27 to TRBJ2-1; 9 bases match TRBD2. The sequenced sample consisted of naive CD8+ T cells from PBMCs. Here the CDR3 DNA reads TGTGCCAGCAGTTTATCTCTAGTAGCGGGAGCCGGGCAGTTCTTC. This encodes CASSLSLVAGAGQFF.